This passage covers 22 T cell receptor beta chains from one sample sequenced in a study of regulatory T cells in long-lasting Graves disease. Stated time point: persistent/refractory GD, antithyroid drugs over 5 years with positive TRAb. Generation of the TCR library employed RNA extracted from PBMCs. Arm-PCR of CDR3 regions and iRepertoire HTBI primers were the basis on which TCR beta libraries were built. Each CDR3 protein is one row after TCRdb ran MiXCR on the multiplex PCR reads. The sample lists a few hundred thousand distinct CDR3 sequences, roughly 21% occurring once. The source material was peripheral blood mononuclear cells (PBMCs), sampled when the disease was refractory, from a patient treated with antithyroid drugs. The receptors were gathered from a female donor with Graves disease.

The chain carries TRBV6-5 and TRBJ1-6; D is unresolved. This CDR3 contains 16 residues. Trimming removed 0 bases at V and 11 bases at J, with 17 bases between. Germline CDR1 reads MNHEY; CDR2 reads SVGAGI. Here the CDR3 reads CASSYSNIIGRTPLHF. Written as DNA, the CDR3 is TGTGCCAGCAGTTACTCGAATATTATAGGACGGACACCCCTCCACTTT.

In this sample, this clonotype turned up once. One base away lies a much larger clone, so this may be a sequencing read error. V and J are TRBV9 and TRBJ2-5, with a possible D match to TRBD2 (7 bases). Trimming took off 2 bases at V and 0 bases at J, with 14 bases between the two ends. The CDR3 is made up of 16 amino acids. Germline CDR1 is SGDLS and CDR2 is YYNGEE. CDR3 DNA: TGTGCCAGCAGCGTGGAGGGGGGGGGCTACCAAGAGACCCAGTACTTC. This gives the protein CASSVEGGGYQETQYF.

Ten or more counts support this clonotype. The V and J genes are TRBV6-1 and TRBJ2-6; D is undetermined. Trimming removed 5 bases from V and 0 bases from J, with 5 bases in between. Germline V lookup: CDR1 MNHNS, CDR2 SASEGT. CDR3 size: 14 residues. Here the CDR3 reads CASSPSSGANVLTF. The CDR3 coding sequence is TGTGCCAGCAGTCCGAGCTCTGGGGCCAACGTCCTGACTTTC.

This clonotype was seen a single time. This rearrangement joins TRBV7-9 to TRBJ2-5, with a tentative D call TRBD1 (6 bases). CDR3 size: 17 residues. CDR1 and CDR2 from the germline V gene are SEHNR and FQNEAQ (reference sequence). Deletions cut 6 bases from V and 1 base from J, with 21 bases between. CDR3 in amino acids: CASSTGSDAFFQETQYF. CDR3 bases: TGTGCCAGCAGTACAGGGTCTGATGCATTTTTCCAAGAGACCCAGTACTTC.

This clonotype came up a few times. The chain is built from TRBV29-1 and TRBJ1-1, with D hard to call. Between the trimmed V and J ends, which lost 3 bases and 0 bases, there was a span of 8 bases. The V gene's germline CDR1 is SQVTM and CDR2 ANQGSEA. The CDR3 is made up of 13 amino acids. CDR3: CSVERVMNTEAFF. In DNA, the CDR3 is TGCAGCGTTGAGAGGGTAATGAACACTGAAGCTTTCTTT.

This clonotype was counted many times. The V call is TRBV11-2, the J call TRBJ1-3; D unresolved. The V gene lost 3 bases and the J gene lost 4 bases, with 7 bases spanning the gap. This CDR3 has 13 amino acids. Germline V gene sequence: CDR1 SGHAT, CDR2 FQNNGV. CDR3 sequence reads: CASSLEFGNTIYF. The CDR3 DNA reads TGTGCCAGCAGCTTGGAGTTCGGAAACACCATATATTTT.

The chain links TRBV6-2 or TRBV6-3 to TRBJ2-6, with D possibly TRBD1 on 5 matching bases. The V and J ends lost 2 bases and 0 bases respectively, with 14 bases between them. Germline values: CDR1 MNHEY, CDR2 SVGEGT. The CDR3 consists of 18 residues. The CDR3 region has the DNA TGTGCCAGCAGTTACATGGGGCTCCCCTCCTCTGGGGCCAACGTCCTGACTTTC. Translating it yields CASSYMGLPSSGANVLTF.

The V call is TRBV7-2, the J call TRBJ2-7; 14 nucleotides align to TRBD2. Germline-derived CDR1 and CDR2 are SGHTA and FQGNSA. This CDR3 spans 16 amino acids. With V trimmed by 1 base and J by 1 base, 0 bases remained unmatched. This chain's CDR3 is CASSLGTSGRSYEQYF. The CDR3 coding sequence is TGTGCCAGCAGCTTAGGGACTAGCGGGAGGTCCTACGAGCAGTACTTC.

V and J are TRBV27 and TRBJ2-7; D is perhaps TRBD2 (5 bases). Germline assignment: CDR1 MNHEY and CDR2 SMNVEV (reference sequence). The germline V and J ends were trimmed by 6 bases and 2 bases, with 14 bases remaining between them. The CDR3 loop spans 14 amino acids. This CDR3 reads CASSFGRAAYEQYF. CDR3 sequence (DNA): TGTGCCAGCAGCTTCGGGCGGGCGGCCTACGAGCAGTACTTC.

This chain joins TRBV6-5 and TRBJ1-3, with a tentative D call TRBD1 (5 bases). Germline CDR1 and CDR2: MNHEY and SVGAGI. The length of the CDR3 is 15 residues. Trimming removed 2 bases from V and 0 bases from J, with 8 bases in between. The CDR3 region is CASSYLQDSGNTIYF. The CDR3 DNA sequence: TGTGCCAGCAGTTACCTACAGGACTCTGGAAACACCATATATTTT.

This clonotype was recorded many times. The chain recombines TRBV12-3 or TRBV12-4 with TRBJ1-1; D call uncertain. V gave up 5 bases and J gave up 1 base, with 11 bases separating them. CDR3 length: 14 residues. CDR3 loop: CASSPSAGNTEAFF. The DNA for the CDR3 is TGTGCCAGCAGTCCATCCGCCGGGAACACTGAAGCTTTCTTT.

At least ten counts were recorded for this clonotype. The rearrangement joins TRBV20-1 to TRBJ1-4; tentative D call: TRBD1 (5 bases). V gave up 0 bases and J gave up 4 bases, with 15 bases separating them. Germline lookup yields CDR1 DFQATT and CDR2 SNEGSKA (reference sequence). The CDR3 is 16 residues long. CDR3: CSARELSGPLNEKLFF. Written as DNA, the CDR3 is TGCAGTGCTAGAGAATTGTCAGGGCCGCTTAATGAAAAACTGTTTTTT.

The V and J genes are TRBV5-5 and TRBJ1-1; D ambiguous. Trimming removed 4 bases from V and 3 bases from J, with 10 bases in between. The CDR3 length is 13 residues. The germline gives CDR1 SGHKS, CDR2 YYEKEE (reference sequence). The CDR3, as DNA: TGTGCCAGCAGCCCTGGTATCGACACTGAAGCTTTCTTT. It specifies CASSPGIDTEAFF. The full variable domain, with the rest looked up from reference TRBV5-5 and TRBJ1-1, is DAGVTQSPTHLIKTRGQQVTLRCSPISGHKSVSWYQQVLGQGPQFIFQYYEKEERGRGNFPDRFSARQFPNYSSELNVNALLLGDSALYLCASSPGIDTEAFFGQGTRLTVV.

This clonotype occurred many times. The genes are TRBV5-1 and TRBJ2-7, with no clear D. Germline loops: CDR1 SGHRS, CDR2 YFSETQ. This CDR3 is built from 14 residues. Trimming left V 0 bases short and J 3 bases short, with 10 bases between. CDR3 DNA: TGCGCCAGCAGCTTGGTGGGTACGGACTACGAGCAGTACTTC. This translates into CASSLVGTDYEQYF.

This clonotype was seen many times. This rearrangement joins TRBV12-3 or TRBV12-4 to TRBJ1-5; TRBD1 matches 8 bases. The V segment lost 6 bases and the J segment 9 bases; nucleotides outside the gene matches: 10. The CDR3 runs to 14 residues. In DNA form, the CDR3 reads TGTGCCAGCAGCCCCGGACAGGGTTTGGGGCCCCAGCATTTT. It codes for CASSPGQGLGPQHF.

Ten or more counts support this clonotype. DNA for the CDR3: TGTGCCAGAAGACAGTTGGCCACTGAAGCTTTCTTT. Its protein product is CARRQLATEAFF. V is TRBV2 and J is TRBJ1-1; the D gene is possibly TRBD1 (5 bases). Between the trimmed V and J ends, which lost 9 bases and 4 bases, there was a span of 12 bases. The germline gives CDR1 SNHLY, CDR2 FYNNEI. CDR3 size: 12 residues. The complete variable domain, with remaining parts taken from reference TRBV2 and TRBJ1-1, reads EPEVTQTPSHQVTQMGQEVILRCVPISNHLYFYWYRQILGQKVEFLVSFYNNEISEKSEIFDDQFSVERPDGSNFTLKIRSTKLEDSAMYFCARRQLATEAFFGQGTRLTVV.

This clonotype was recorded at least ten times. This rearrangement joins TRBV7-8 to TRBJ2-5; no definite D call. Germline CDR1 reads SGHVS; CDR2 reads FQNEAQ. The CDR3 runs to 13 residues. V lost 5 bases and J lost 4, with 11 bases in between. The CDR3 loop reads CASSAGFGETQYF. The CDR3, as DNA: TGTGCCAGCAGCGCAGGATTCGGAGAGACCCAGTACTTC.

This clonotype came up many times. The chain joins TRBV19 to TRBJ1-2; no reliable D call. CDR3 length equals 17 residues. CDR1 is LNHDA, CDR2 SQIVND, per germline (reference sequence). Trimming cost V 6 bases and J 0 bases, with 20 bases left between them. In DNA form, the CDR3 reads TGTGCCAGTAGCCCTGGGATAGGGATGGCGCCTAACTATGGCTACACCTTC. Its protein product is CASSPGIGMAPNYGYTF.

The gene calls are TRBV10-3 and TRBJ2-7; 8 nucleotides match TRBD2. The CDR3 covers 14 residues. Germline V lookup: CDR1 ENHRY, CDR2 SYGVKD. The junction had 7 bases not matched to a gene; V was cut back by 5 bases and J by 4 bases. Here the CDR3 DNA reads TGTGCCATCAGTCCCGAAGCTAGCGGGTACGAGCAGTACTTC. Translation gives CAISPEASGYEQYF.

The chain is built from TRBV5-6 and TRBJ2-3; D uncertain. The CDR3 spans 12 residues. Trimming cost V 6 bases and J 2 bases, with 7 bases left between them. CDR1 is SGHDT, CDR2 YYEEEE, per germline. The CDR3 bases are TGTGCCAGCATGGGGTACACAGATACGCAGTATTTT. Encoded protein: CASMGYTDTQYF.

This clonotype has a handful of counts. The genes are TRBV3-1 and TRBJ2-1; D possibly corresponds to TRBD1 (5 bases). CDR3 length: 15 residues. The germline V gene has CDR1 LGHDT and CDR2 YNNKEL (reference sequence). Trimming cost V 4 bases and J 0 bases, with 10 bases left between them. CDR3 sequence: CASSRSDISYNEQFF. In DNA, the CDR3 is TGTGCCAGCAGCCGCTCGGACATCTCCTACAATGAGCAGTTCTTC.

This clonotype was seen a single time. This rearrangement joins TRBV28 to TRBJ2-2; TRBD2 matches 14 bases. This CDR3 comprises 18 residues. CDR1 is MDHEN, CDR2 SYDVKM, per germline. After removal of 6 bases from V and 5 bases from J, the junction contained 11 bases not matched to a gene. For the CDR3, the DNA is TGTGCCAGCAGCGCACCGGGACTAGCGGGAGTAGGGACCGGGGAGCTGTTTTTT. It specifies CASSAPGLAGVGTGELFF.